This TCR beta chain comes out of a study of T cells in Graves' hyperthyroidism and ophthalmopathy. Authors of the study amplified TCR beta CDR3 regions from RNA transcripts. During a first-round RT-PCR of the TCR CDR3, the HTBI primer set was used. TCRdb re-called the multiplex PCR reads with MiXCR, one entry per CDR3 protein. Among hundreds of thousands of distinct CDR3 sequences, roughly 14% were seen once, and the ten largest hold 13%. V dropped 3 bases and J dropped 6 bases, with 10 bases sitting between them. The CDR3 sequence is 13 residues long. This clonotype was seen repeatedly, ten times or more.

The rearrangement links TRBV12-3 or TRBV12-4 to TRBJ2-3; no reliable D call. The sequence came from a man aged 18-30 years with Graves' ophthalmopathy. Sequenced sample: blood. This CDR3 reads CASSFTLVDTQYF. CDR3 DNA sequence: TGTGCCAGCAGTTTCACCTTGGTGGATACGCAGTATTTT.